Presented here are 27 T cell receptor beta chains from one specimen sequenced in a study of vaccination and CD4 T cells after COVID-19. Treatment of the sample: roughly nine-day PBMC culture with coronavirus spike peptide pools or control peptides (ViraFEST assay). CD4+ T cells of the unexposed donor were collected before the COVID-19 pandemic (2011-2018). No antigens are known for them. Cultured CD4+ T cells had their DNA profiled by the Oncomine TCR Beta short-read assay. Genomic DNA was isolated from CD4+ T cells that had been cultured. One entry per CDR3 protein, called by TCRdb with MiXCR from the PCR reads. Of about 6,800 distinct CDR3 sequences listed, under 45% are singletons. Sequenced input: CD4+ T cells from blood, cultured in vitro. Source of these receptors: a human donor in good health.

V usage is TRBV7-2 and J usage is TRBJ2-5; maybe TRBD2 (6 bases). Germline V gives CDR1 SGHTA, CDR2 FQGNSA. The CDR3 covers 16 residues. Trimming left V 1 base short and J 5 bases short, with 17 bases between. CDR3 nucleotides: TGTGCCAGCAGCTTAGTGCCAGCGGGCCCTGGGGAGACCCAGTACTTC. Protein sequence: CASSLVPAGPGETQYF.

This clonotype was seen more than once but under ten times. This chain joins TRBV24-1 and TRBJ2-3; 11 bases align to TRBD2. Germline V gene lookup returns CDR1 KGHDR and CDR2 SFDVKD. There are 21 residues in the CDR3. Trimming cost V 0 bases and J 2 bases; bases outside gene matches: 15. The CDR3 reads CATSDLRLGVAGGRSTDTQYF. The DNA of the CDR3 is TGTGCCACCAGTGATTTGCGTTTAGGAGTAGCGGGAGGGCGTTCCACAGATACGCAGTATTTT.

The gene calls are TRBV9 and TRBJ2-5, with D possibly matching TRBD1 (5 bases). Trimming removed 1 base from V and 5 bases from J, with 9 bases in between. Looked up from germline, CDR1 is SGDLS and CDR2 is YYNGEE. The CDR3 has 13 residues. CDR3 in DNA: TGTGCCAGCAGCGTAACAGGCGTGGAGACCCAGTACTTC. It is translated as CASSVTGVETQYF.

This sequence joins TRBV6-1 and TRBJ2-5; D is unclear. The V end lost 2 bases, the J end lost 1 base, and 8 bases lay between the germline ends. The V gene's germline CDR1 is MNHNS and CDR2 SASEGT. This CDR3 region has 14 residues. CDR3: CASSESSAQETQYF. The CDR3 DNA reads as TGTGCCAGCAGTGAATCCAGCGCCCAAGAGACCCAGTACTTC.

The chain uses TRBV28 and TRBJ2-3; D may be TRBD1 or TRBD2 (6 bases each). Germline assignment: CDR1 MDHEN and CDR2 SYDVKM. CDR3 length: 15 amino acids. V gave up 7 bases and J gave up 5 bases, with 19 bases separating them. The CDR3 DNA follows: TGTGCCAGCAACACGGTCGGGGGCGTGAGAGATACGCAGTATTTT. It yields the protein CASNTVGGVRDTQYF.

This clonotype was counted only a few times. This chain joins TRBV29-1 and TRBJ2-2; D remains unclear. Germline V gene data show CDR1 as SQVTM and CDR2 as ANQGSEA. V shed 6 bases and J shed 1 base, with 9 bases lying between them. This CDR3 region has 13 residues. The CDR3 nucleotides read TGCAGCGTCTGGTCGGAGAACACCGGGGAGCTGTTTTTT. It codes for CSVWSENTGELFF.

The V and J genes are TRBV7-2 and TRBJ1-5; a possible D gene is TRBD1 (5 bases). CDR1 is SGHTA and CDR2 is FQGNSA in the germline V gene. V was cut by 3 bases and J by 8 bases, with 14 bases left in between. This CDR3 comprises 14 residues. For the CDR3, the DNA is TGTGCCAGCAGCTTTAATTCTGGAGGGGAGCCCCAGCATTTT. The encoded protein is CASSFNSGGEPQHF.

The rearrangement joins TRBV24-1 to TRBJ2-3; the match to TRBD2 covers 8 bases. In germline, CDR1 is KGHDR, CDR2 SFDVKD. The CDR3 is made up of 16 amino acids. V lost 3 bases and J lost 3; bases outside the gene matches: 7. In DNA form, the CDR3 reads TGTGCCACCAGTGATAGAAGCGGGAGTGGTACAGATACGCAGTATTTT. It yields the protein CATSDRSGSGTDTQYF.

This clonotype was seen a handful of times. The chain's CDR3 is CASTPPGGTGETQYF. The CDR3 region has the DNA TGTGCCAGCACCCCCCCGGGGGGGACGGGGGAGACCCAGTACTTC. The J gene is TRBJ2-5, the V gene TRBV5-4; 8 bases match TRBD2. Trimming at V came to 6 bases and at J to 5 bases, leaving 12 bases not matched to a gene. This CDR3 has 15 residues. Germline V lookup: CDR1 SGHNT, CDR2 YYREEE (reference sequence).

A few counts support this clonotype. The chain has TRBV28 and TRBJ2-3; no firm D call. CDR3 length equals 14 residues. CDR1 is MDHEN, CDR2 SYDVKM, per germline. V was cut by 7 bases and J by 3 bases, with 14 bases left in between. CDR3 in amino acids: CASTTEGLTDTQYF. In DNA, the CDR3 is TGTGCCAGCACCACTGAAGGGCTGACAGATACGCAGTATTTT.

This clonotype has more than one count but fewer than ten. CDR3 in amino acids: CASSPDRGYGYTF. For the CDR3, the DNA is TGTGCCAGCAGTCCCGACAGGGGGTATGGCTACACCTTC. The V call is TRBV6-4, the J call TRBJ1-2; 9 bases are a match to TRBD1. The length of the CDR3 is 13 residues. The ends lost 5 bases at V and 5 bases at J; junction bases unmatched: 3. Germline lookup yields CDR1 MRHNA and CDR2 SNTAGT.

The sample holds a few counts of this clonotype. The V gene is TRBV7-2, the J gene TRBJ2-1, with D possibly matching TRBD1 (6 bases). Per the germline V gene, CDR1 is SGHTA and CDR2 is FQGNSA. Trimming pared 3 bases from V and 5 bases from J, leaving 17 bases between. The CDR3 has 16 residues. Written as DNA, the CDR3 is TGTGCCAGCAGCTTGTTGGCAGGACAGCCGAACAATGAGCAGTTCTTC. Encoded protein: CASSLLAGQPNNEQFF.

A word on this clonotype: This is likely a read error, given that the CDR3 carries no conserved phenylalanine or tryptophan at its end. The CDR3 nucleotides read TGTGCCAGCAGGGTCCGGTTGGGTGGCTACACCTCC. Encoded protein: CASRVRLGGYTS. V is TRBV28 and J is TRBJ1-2; D is uncertain. V shed 6 bases and J shed 7 bases, with 12 bases lying between them. CDR1 and CDR2 from the germline V gene are MDHEN and SYDVKM. The CDR3 totals 12 residues.

This clonotype has just a few counts. The CDR3 protein is CASSLGNGGETQYF. The CDR3 bases are TGTGCCAGCAGCTTGGGTAACGGGGGGGAGACCCAGTACTTC. The rearrangement joins TRBV7-2 to TRBJ2-5; the match to TRBD2 covers 7 bases. The V and J ends lost 3 bases and 5 bases, in that order; junction bases with no gene match: 6. Germline-derived CDR1 and CDR2 are SGHTA and FQGNSA. CDR3 length: 14 amino acids. The full variable domain, completed using reference TRBV7-2 and TRBJ2-5, is GAGVSQSPSNKVTEKGKDVELRCDPISGHTALYWYRQSLGQGLEFLIYFQGNSAPDKSGLPSDRFSAERTGGSVSTLTIQRTQQEDSAVYLCASSLGNGGETQYFGPGTRLLVL.

This clonotype was picked up a small number of times. J is TRBJ2-3 and V is TRBV7-2, with 8 bases lining up with TRBD1. The CDR3 is 15 amino acids. Germline CDR1 is SGHTA and CDR2 is FQGNSA. V gave up 1 base and J gave up 3 bases; unmatched junction bases: 3. The DNA of the CDR3 is TGTGCCAGCAGCTTAGGACAGGGGTCGACAGATACGCAGTATTTT. Translation gives CASSLGQGSTDTQYF.

This sequence joins TRBV7-3 and TRBJ2-3, with D uncertain. Germline CDR1 reads SGHTA; CDR2 reads FQGTGA. The V end lost 4 bases, the J end lost 0 bases, and 5 bases lay between the germline ends. The CDR3 length is 13 residues. CDR3 nucleotide sequence: TGTGCCAGCAGCTCAACGAGCACAGATACGCAGTATTTT. It yields the protein CASSSTSTDTQYF.

This clonotype was seen a single time. The chain combines TRBV7-9 with TRBJ2-5; D gene uncertain. CDR1 SEHNR and CDR2 FQNEAQ come from the germline V gene (reference sequence). Trimming took 4 bases from V and 9 from J, leaving 9 bases between them. CDR3 size: 11 residues. CDR3 sequence: CASSSIYPQYF. The CDR3 DNA sequence: TGTGCCAGCAGCTCCATTTATCCCCAGTACTTC. Full variable domain (rest looked up from reference TRBV7-9 and TRBJ2-5): DTGVSQNPRHKITKRGQNVTFRCDPISEHNRLYWYRQTLGQGPEFLTYFQNEAQLEKSRLLSDRFSAERPKGSFSTLEIQRTEQGDSAMYLCASSSIYPQYFGPGTRLLVL.

This clonotype was counted a single time. A much more abundant neighbour one base away suggests this may be a read error. This chain connects TRBV20-1 to TRBJ1-2; no firm D call. Germline CDR1 is DFQATT and CDR2 is SNEGSKA (reference sequence). The CDR3 has 11 residues. The CDR3 sequence: CSGRTDYGYAF. The CDR3 DNA sequence: TGCAGTGGTAGGACGGACTATGGCTACGCCTTC.

The V and J genes are TRBV4-1 and TRBJ2-1; 13 bases align to TRBD2. Germline trimming cut 3 bases from V and 6 bases from J; bases unmatched to any gene: 11. The germline V gene encodes CDR1 MGHRA and CDR2 YSYEKL. The CDR3 runs 18 residues. The CDR3: CASSQVDMGLAGTNEQFF. In DNA form, the CDR3 reads TGCGCCAGCAGCCAGGTTGATATGGGACTAGCGGGGACCAATGAGCAGTTCTTC.

V is TRBV9 and J is TRBJ1-5; D is perhaps TRBD1 (5 bases). Trimming took 0 bases from V and 6 from J, leaving 10 bases between them. CDR1 SGDLS and CDR2 YYNGEE come from the germline V gene. The CDR3 has 14 amino acids. CDR3 in DNA: TGTGCCAGCAGCGTAGACGGCAGGGCTCAGCCCCAGCATTTT. This gives the protein CASSVDGRAQPQHF.

This clonotype has only a few counts. V usage is TRBV29-1 and J usage is TRBJ2-7, with 9 positions matching TRBD1. V dropped 6 bases and J dropped 3; count of bases not matched to a gene: 9. The CDR3 loop spans 14 amino acids. Germline CDR1 reads SQVTM; CDR2 reads ANQGSEA. CDR3 region: CSVATGGEVYEQYF. For the CDR3, the DNA is TGCAGCGTCGCAACAGGGGGCGAAGTCTACGAGCAGTACTTC.

This sequence joins TRBV7-2 and TRBJ2-5; no clear D. Germline V gene lookup returns CDR1 SGHTA and CDR2 FQGNSA. This CDR3 is 12 amino acids long. The V end was cut by 5 bases, the J end by 4 bases, with 8 bases between. The CDR3 DNA is TGTGCCAGCAGCCTGAGAGGAGAGACCCAGTACTTC. It specifies CASSLRGETQYF.

The chain uses TRBV20-1 and TRBJ2-7, with TRBD1 as a possible D gene (6 bases). This CDR3 contains 15 residues. The ends were cut back, 0 bases at V and 9 bases at J, with 21 bases in the middle. Looked up from germline, CDR1 is DFQATT and CDR2 is SNEGSKA (reference sequence). The CDR3 reads CSARDTGTSLRWQYF. CDR3 DNA: TGCAGTGCTAGAGATACAGGGACATCCCTACGGTGGCAGTACTTC.

The rearrangement joins TRBV7-9 to TRBJ1-5, with D uncertain. Per germline, CDR1 SEHNR and CDR2 FQNEAQ (reference sequence). The CDR3 extends over 14 amino acids. With 4 bases removed from V and 7 bases from J, the gap between germline ends came to 14 bases. CDR3 loop: CASSSANSYQPQHF. As DNA, the CDR3 is TGTGCCAGCAGCTCCGCGAACTCTTACCAGCCCCAGCATTTT.

This clonotype turned up a few times. This chain uses TRBV21-1 with TRBJ2-1; the D call of TRBD2 is as the table states it, not checked on the DNA. TRBV21-1 is reported as a pseudogene. The CDR3 is 17 amino acids. The CDR3 loop is CASSKKGTEGRPHEQFF. As DNA, the CDR3 is TGTGCCAGCAGCAAAAAGGGAACTGAGGGGAGGCCACATGAGCAGTTCTTC.

This chain uses TRBV28 with TRBJ2-5; possibly TRBD2 for D (6 bases). CDR1 is MDHEN, CDR2 SYDVKM, per germline. Trimming pared 5 bases from V and 3 bases from J, leaving 28 bases between. The CDR3 covers 19 residues. The CDR3 is CASSPSRGWRDITEETQYF. The CDR3 DNA reads TGTGCCAGCAGTCCCAGCCGTGGATGGCGGGATATTACGGAAGAGACCCAGTACTTC. The variable domain in full, completed from reference TRBV28 and TRBJ2-5, reads DVKVTQSSRYLVKRTGEKVFLECVQDMDHENMFWYRQDPGLGLRLIYFSYDVKMKEKGDIPEGYSVSREKKERFSLILESASTNQTSMYLCASSPSRGWRDITEETQYFGPGTRLLVL.

This clonotype turned up a few times. The chain links TRBV7-2 to TRBJ2-7; the D gene could be TRBD1 or TRBD2 (6 bases each). Germline V gene data show CDR1 as SGHTA and CDR2 as FQGNSA. The V end was cut by 2 bases, the J end by 2 bases, with 10 bases between. CDR3 length equals 14 residues. The CDR3: CASSLRGLPYEQYF. The CDR3 DNA sequence: TGTGCCAGCAGCTTACGGGGGCTGCCCTACGAGCAGTACTTC.